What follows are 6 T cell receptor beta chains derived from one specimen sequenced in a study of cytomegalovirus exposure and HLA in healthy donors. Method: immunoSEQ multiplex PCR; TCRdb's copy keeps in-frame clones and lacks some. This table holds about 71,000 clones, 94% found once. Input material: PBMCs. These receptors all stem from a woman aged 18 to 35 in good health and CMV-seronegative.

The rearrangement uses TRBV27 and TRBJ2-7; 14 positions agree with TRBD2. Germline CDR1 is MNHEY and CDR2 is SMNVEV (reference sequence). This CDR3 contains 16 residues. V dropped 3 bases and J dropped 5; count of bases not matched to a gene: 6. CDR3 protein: CASSLGTSGSRDEQYF. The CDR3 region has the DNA TGTGCCAGCAGTTTGGGGACTAGCGGGAGTCGGGACGAGCAGTACTTC.

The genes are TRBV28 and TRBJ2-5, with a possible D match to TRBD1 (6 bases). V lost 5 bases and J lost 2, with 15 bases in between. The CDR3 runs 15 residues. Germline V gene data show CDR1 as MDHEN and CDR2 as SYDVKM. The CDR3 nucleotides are TGTGCCAGCAGTAACCGGGACAACGGACAAGAGACCCAGTACTTC. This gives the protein CASSNRDNGQETQYF.

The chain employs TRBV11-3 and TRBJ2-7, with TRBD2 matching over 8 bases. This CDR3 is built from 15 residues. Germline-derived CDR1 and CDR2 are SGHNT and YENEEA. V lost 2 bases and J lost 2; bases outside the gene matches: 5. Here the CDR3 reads CASSLTSGSTYEQYF. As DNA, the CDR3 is TGTGCCAGCAGCTTAACTAGCGGTTCTACCTACGAGCAGTACTTC.

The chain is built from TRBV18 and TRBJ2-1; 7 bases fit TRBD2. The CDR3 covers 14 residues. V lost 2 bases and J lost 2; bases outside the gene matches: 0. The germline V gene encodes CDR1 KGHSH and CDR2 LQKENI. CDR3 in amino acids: CASSPSGTYNEQFF. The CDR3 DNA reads TGTGCCAGCTCACCAAGCGGGACCTACAATGAGCAGTTCTTC.

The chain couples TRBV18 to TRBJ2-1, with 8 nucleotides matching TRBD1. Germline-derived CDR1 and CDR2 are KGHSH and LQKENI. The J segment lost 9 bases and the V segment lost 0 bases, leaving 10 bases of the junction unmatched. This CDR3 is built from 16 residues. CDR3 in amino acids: CASSPPAQGARSEQFF. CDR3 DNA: TGTGCCAGCTCACCACCGGCTCAGGGGGCGCGGAGTGAGCAGTTCTTC. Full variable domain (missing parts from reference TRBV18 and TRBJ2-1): NAGVMQNPRHLVRRRGQEARLRCSPMKGHSHVYWYRQLPEEGLKFMVYLQKENIIDESGMPKERFSAEFPKEGPSILRIQQVVRGDSAAYFCASSPPAQGARSEQFFGPGTRLTVL.

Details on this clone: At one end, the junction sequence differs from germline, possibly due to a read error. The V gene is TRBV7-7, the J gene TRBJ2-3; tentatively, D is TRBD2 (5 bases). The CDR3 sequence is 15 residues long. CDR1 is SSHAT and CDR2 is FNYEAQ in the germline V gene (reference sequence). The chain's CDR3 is CASSLGREGTDTQYF. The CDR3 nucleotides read TGTGCTAGCAGCTTAGGACGGGAAGGCACAGATACGCAGTATTTT.